The clone carrying this T cell receptor (beta chain) registers medium-sized by frequency. The target antigen is unknown. The sample comes from a study of CXCR3-negative and CXCR3-positive naive CD8 T cells. General study findings and limits: In CXCR3-positive naive cells, the TRB CDR3s were more hydrophobic than in CXCR3-negative naive cells. In both naive subsets diversity was comparably high, whereas memory CD8+ cells showed much lower diversity.

UMI-labeled TRB cDNA libraries were prepared by 5' RACE. TCRdb re-called the 5' RACE reads, yielding one record per CDR3 amino acid sequence without DNA. There are approximately 58,000 distinct CDR3 sequences in the sample, with around 0.4% held by the top ten. The CDR3 has 14 amino acids. The germline V gene encodes CDR1 MNHEY and CDR2 SVGEGT. Naive CD8+ T cells displayed a CD45RO-CCR7+CD27+CD95- phenotype. This TCR derives from a human donor in good health. Some clones in this sample may be carry-over from other donors' samples. J is TRBJ2-1 and V is TRBV6-2 or TRBV6-3; TCRdb reports TRBD2, a call that lacks DNA to check it against. The material sequenced was naive CXCR3- CD8+ T cells from blood. Subset reported: CD45RO-CCR7+CD27+CD95- naive CD8+ T cells lacking CXCR3 (TNR3-). This CDR3 is CASSRRGGQDEQFF.